This T cell receptor (beta chain) was sequenced for a study of blood T cell repertoires in COVID-19. Study details: Samples taken during acute and convalescent COVID-19 were collected in the United States, Italy and Spain.

In the study's own analysis: Reference gene primers were amplified, and this amplification served to estimate nucleated cell counts. Clones were read by immunoSEQ multiplex PCR, and TCRdb kept only the in-frame ones, dropping some. For V, J and clone size, that table is used; D and trimming come from the DNA. The sample carries approximately 80,000 clones, roughly 84% recorded once. The Seattle site enrolled patients during active infection and followed them longitudinally. This clonotype was obtained from a woman at least 80 years old with COVID-19, enrolled during active disease. The material sequenced was peripheral blood.

CDR3: CASTPRGNYGYTF. Here the CDR3 DNA reads TGTGCCAGCACTCCCCGAGGTAACTATGGCTACACCTTC. The genes are TRBV5-4 and TRBJ1-2; no clear D gene. V dropped 6 bases and J dropped 1 base, with 10 bases sitting between them. This CDR3 is built from 13 residues. The germline V gene has CDR1 SGHNT and CDR2 YYREEE (reference sequence).